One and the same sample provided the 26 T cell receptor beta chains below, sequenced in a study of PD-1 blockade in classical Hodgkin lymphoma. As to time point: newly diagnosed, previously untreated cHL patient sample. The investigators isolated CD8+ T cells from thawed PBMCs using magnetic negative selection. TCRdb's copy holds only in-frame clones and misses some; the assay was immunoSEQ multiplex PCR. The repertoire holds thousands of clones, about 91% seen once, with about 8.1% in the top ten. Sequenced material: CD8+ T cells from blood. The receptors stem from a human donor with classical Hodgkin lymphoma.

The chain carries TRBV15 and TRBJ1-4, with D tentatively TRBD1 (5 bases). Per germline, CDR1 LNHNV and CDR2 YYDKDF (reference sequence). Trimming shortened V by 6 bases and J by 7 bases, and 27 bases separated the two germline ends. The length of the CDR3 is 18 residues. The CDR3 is CATRSYPTLGGDGEKLFF. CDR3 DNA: TGTGCCACCAGATCCTACCCCACTCTTGGGGGAGACGGTGAAAAACTGTTTTTT.

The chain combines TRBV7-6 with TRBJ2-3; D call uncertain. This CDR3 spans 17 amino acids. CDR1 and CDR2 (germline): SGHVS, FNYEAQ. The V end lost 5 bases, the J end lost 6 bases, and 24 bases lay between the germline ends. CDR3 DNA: TGTGCCAGCAGCCAAACTCCCACAAGGTCCAAAGAGGATACGCAGTATTTT. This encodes CASSQTPTRSKEDTQYF. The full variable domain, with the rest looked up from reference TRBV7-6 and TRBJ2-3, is GAGVSQSPRYKVTKRGQDVALRCDPISGHVSLYWYRQALGQGPEFLTYFNYEAQQDKSGLPNDRFSAERPEGSISTLTIQRTEQRDSAMYRCASSQTPTRSKEDTQYFGPGTRLTVL.

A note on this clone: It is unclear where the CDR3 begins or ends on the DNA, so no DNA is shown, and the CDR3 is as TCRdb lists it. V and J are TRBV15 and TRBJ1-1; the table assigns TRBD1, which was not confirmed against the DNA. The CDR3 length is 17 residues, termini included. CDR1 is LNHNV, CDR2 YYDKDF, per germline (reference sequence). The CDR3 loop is CATSRPQGILVNTEAFF.

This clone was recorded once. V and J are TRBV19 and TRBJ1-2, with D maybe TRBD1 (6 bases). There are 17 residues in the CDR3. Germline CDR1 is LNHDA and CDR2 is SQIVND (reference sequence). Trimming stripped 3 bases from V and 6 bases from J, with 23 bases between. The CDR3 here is CASSMRADRPLGDGYTF. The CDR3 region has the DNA TGTGCCAGTAGTATGAGGGCCGACAGGCCTCTCGGGGATGGCTACACCTTC.

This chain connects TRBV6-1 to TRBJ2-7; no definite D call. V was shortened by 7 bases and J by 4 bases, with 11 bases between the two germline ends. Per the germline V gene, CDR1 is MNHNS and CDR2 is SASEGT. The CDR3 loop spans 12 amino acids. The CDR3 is CASKHGSYEQYF. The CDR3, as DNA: TGTGCCAGCAAACATGGTAGTTACGAGCAGTACTTC.

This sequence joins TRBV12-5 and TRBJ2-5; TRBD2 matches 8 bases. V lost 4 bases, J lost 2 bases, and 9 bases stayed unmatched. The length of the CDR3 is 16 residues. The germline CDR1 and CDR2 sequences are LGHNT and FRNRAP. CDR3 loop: CASGSTAGARQETQYF. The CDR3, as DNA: TGTGCTAGTGGTTCGACAGCGGGGGCCCGGCAAGAGACCCAGTACTTC.

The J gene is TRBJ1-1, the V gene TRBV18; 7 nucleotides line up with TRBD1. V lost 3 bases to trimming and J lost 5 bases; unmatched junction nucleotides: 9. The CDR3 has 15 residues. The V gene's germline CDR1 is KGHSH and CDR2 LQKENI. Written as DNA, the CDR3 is TGTGCCAGCTCACCTGGAACAGGGGTTCTTACTGAAGCTTTCTTT. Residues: CASSPGTGVLTEAFF.

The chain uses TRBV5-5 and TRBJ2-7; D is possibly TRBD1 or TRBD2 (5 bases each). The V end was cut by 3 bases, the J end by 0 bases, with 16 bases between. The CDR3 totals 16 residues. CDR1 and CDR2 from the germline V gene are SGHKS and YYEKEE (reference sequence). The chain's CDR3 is CASSSLGTLSSYEQYF. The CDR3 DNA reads TGTGCCAGCAGCTCTTTGGGGACCTTGAGCTCCTACGAGCAGTACTTC. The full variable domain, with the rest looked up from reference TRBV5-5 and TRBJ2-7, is DAGVTQSPTHLIKTRGQQVTLRCSPISGHKSVSWYQQVLGQGPQFIFQYYEKEERGRGNFPDRFSARQFPNYSSELNVNALLLGDSALYLCASSSLGTLSSYEQYFGPGTRLTVT.

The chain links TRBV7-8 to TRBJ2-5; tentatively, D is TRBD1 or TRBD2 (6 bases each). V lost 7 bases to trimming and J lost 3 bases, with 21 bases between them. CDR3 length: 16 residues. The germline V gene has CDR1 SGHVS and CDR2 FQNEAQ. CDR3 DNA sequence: TGTGCCAGCACCCACTATCCCGGGGGCTGGAAAGAGACCCAGTACTTC. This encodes CASTHYPGGWKETQYF.

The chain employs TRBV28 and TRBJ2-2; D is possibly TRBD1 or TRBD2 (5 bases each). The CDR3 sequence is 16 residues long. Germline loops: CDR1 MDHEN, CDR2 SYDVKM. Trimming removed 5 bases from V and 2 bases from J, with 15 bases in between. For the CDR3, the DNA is TGTGCCAGCAGTAGAAACCGGGACCTCAACACCGGGGAGCTGTTTTTT. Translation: CASSRNRDLNTGELFF.

CDR3 loop: CASRLWGNTEAFF. CDR3 DNA sequence: TGTGCCAGCAGGCTTTGGGGGAACACTGAAGCTTTCTTT. The chain is built from TRBV11-3 and TRBJ1-1; D gene uncertain. CDR3 length equals 13 residues. V was shortened by 6 bases and J by 1 base, with 9 bases between the two germline ends. Germline CDR1 and CDR2: SGHNT and YENEEA. Full variable domain (rest looked up from reference TRBV11-3 and TRBJ1-1): EAGVVQSPRYKIIEKKQPVAFWCNPISGHNTLYWYLQNLGQGPELLIRYENEEAVDDSQLPKDRFSAERLKGVDSTLKIQPAELGDSAVYLCASRLWGNTEAFFGQGTRLTVV.

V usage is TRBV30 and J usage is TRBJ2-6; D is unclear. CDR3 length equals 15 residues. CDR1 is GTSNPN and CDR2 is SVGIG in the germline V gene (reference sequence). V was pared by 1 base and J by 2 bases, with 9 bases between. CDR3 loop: CAWSGSRAGANVLTF. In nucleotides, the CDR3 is TGTGCCTGGAGTGGAAGTAGAGCTGGGGCCAACGTCCTGACTTTC.

The DNA for the CDR3 is TGTGCCAGCAGCTTAGCATGGAAGAGCGAGCAGTACTTC. This encodes CASSLAWKSEQYF. The chain couples TRBV7-9 to TRBJ2-7; D gene unclear. Between the trimmed V and J ends, which lost 0 bases and 6 bases, there was a span of 9 bases. The CDR3 consists of 13 residues. Germline-derived CDR1 and CDR2 are SEHNR and FQNEAQ (reference sequence).

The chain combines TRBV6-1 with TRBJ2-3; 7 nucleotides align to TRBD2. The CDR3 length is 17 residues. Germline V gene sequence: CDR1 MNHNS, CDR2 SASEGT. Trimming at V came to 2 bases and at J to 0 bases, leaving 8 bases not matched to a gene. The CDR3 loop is CASSELPSGTSTDTQYF. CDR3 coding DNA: TGTGCCAGCAGTGAACTCCCTAGCGGCACTAGCACAGATACGCAGTATTTT.

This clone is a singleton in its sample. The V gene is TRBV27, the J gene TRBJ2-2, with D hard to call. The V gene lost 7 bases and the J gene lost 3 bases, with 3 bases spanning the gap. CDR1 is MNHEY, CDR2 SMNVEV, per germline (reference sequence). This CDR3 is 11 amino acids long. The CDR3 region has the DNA TGTGCCAGCACCGACACCGGGGAGCTGTTTTTT. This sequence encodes CASTDTGELFF.

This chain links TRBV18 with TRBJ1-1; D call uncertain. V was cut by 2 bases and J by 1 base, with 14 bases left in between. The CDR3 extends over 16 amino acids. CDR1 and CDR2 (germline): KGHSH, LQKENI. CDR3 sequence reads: CASSPAVLIGNTEAFF. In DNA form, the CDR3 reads TGTGCCAGCTCACCAGCGGTCCTAATCGGGAACACTGAAGCTTTCTTT.

The CDR3 DNA follows: TGCGCCAGCAGCCTAAATCGACTAGTATCTGAGCAGTTCTTC. As protein: CASSLNRLVSEQFF. The chain recombines TRBV4-1 with TRBJ2-1, with D possibly TRBD2 on 6 matching bases. V lost 4 bases to trimming and J lost 9 bases, with 16 bases between them. The CDR3 runs 14 residues. From germline, CDR1 is MGHRA and CDR2 YSYEKL.

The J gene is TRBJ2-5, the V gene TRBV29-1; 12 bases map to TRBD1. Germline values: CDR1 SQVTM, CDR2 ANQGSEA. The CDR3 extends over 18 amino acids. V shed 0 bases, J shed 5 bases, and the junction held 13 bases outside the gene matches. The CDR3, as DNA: TGCAGCGTTGAAGAGGAGGGCGGGACAGGGGGCTTATGGGAGACCCAGTACTTC. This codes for CSVEEEGGTGGLWETQYF. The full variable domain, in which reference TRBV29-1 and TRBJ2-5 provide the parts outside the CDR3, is SAVISQKPSRDICQRGTSLTIQCQVDSQVTMMFWYRQQPGQSLTLIATANQGSEATYESGFVIDKFPISRPNLTFSTLTVSNMSPEDSSIYLCSVEEEGGTGGLWETQYFGPGTRLLVL.

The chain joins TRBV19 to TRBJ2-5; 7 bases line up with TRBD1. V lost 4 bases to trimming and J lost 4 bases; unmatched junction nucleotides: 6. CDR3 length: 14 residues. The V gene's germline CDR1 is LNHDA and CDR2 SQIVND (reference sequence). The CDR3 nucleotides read TGTGCCAGTAGTAACTTTTACAGGGGAGAGACCCAGTACTTC. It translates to CASSNFYRGETQYF.

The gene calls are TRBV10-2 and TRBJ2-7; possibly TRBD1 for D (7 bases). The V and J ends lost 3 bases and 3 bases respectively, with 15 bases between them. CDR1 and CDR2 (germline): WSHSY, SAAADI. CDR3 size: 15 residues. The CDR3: CASSEGGGVGYEQYF. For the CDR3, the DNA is TGCGCCAGCAGTGAAGGGGGCGGGGTCGGCTACGAGCAGTACTTC.

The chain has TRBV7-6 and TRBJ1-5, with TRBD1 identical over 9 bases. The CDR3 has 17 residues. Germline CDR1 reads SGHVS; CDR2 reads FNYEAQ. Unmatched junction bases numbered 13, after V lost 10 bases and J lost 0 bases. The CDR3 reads CAIYHRDRAYSNQPQHF. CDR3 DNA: TGTGCCATCTATCACCGGGACAGGGCTTATAGCAATCAGCCCCAGCATTTT.

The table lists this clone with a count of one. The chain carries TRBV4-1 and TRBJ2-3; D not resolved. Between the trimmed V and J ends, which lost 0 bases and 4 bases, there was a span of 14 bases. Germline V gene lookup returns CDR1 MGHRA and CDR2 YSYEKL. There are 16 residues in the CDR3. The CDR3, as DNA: TGCGCCAGCAGCCAAGAGGAATTTACGCATTCAGATACGCAGTATTTT. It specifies CASSQEEFTHSDTQYF.

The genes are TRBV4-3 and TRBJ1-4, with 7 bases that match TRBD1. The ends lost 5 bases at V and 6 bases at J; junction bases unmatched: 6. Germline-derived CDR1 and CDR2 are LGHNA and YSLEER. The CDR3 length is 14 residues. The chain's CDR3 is CASSFDREDEKLFF. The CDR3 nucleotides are TGCGCCAGCAGCTTCGACAGGGAGGATGAAAAACTGTTTTTT.

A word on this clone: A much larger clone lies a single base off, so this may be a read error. CDR3 region: CASSLVDGSNYGYTF. CDR3 in DNA: TGTGCCAGCAGCTTAGTGGACGGGTCTAACTATGGCTACACCTTC. J is TRBJ1-2 and V is TRBV7-3; D is unresolved. V gave up 2 bases and J gave up 0 bases, with 10 bases separating them. Looked up from germline, CDR1 is SGHTA and CDR2 is FQGTGA. The CDR3 is 15 amino acids.

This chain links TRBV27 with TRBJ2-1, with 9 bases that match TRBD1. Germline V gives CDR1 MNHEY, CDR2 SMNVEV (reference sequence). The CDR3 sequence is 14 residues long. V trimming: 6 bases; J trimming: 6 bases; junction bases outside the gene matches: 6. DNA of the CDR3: TGTGCCAGCAGCGGCGGGACAGGGCCCAATGAGCAGTTCTTC. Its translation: CASSGGTGPNEQFF.

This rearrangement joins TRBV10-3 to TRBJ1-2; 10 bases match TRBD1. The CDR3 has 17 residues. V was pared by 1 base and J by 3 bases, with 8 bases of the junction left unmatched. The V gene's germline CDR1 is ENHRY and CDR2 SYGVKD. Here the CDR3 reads CAISELGQGMKDYGYTF. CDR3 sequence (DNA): TGTGCCATCAGTGAGTTGGGACAGGGGATGAAGGACTATGGCTACACCTTC.